One and the same sample provided the 30 T cell receptor beta chains below, sequenced in a study of blood T cell repertoires in COVID-19. This table comes from immunoSEQ multiplex PCR, and its TCRdb copy is limited to in-frame clones, with some not included. The sample lists approximately 90,000 clones, around 87% seen once, with about a sixth in the top ten. Sequencing was done on a sample of peripheral blood. The source of these receptors is a human donor in a cohort sampled during active COVID-19.

With respect to this clone: Other DNA sequences within the sample encode an identical CDR3. V is TRBV20-1 and J is TRBJ2-1, with TRBD2 matching over 12 bases. Germline CDR1 DFQATT, CDR2 SNEGSKA (reference sequence). This CDR3 region has 15 residues. V shed 3 bases, J shed 4 bases, and the junction held 4 bases outside the gene matches. In DNA, the CDR3 is TGCAGTGCTAGTTCTAGCGGGGGGGTTTACAATGAGCAGTTCTTC. Protein: CSASSSGGVYNEQFF.

This clone was detected a few times. This chain links TRBV2 with TRBJ2-2, with a tentative D call TRBD2 (5 bases). The CDR3 totals 13 residues. Germline CDR1 and CDR2: SNHLY and FYNNEI. Trimming took off 6 bases at V and 1 base at J, with 6 bases between the two ends. The CDR3 sequence is CASSGENTGELFF. The CDR3 DNA sequence: TGTGCCAGCAGCGGGGAGAACACCGGGGAGCTGTTTTTT.

V is TRBV6-5 and J is TRBJ2-7, with a tentative D call TRBD1 (6 bases). The CDR3 length is 11 residues. The germline V gene encodes CDR1 MNHEY and CDR2 SVGAGI. Trimming pared 8 bases from V and 6 bases from J, leaving 11 bases between. The CDR3 DNA follows: TGTGCCAGCTCGACAGGAGGCGAGCAGTACTTC. Its translation is CASSTGGEQYF.

This sequence joins TRBV7-9 and TRBJ2-2; no firm D call. CDR3 length equals 11 residues. Trimming removed 5 bases from V and 7 bases from J, with 5 bases in between. CDR1 is SEHNR and CDR2 is FQNEAQ in the germline V gene (reference sequence). The CDR3 region has the DNA TGTGCCAGCAGCCCCGGCGGGGAGCTGTTTTTT. The encoded protein is CASSPGGELFF.

The CDR3 nucleotides read TGTGCCAGCTCGCAGGGGCGGTATAATTCACCCCTCCACTTT. It specifies CASSQGRYNSPLHF. The chain links TRBV7-8 to TRBJ1-6; TRBD1 might be the D (6 bases). V was cut by 8 bases and J by 4 bases, with 12 bases left in between. CDR3 length: 14 amino acids. Germline loops: CDR1 SGHVS, CDR2 FQNEAQ. The complete variable domain, with remaining parts taken from reference TRBV7-8 and TRBJ1-6, reads GAGVSQSPRYKVAKRGQDVALRCDPISGHVSLFWYQQALGQGPEFLTYFQNEAQLDKSGLPSDRFFAERPEGSVSTLKIQRTQQEDSAVYLCASSQGRYNSPLHFGNGTRLTVT.

The rearrangement uses TRBV18 and TRBJ1-6, with D possibly matching TRBD1 (5 bases). Germline CDR1 reads KGHSH; CDR2 reads LQKENI. V was shortened by 3 bases and J by 6 bases, with 9 bases between the two germline ends. There are 14 residues in the CDR3. This CDR3 is CASSPQGGNSPLHF. In DNA, the CDR3 is TGTGCCAGCTCACCCCAGGGTGGTAATTCACCCCTCCACTTT.

The chain links TRBV7-2 to TRBJ2-4, with D maybe TRBD1 (5 bases). Germline-derived CDR1 and CDR2 are SGHTA and FQGNSA. The length of the CDR3 is 15 residues. V was cut by 1 base and J by 2 bases, with 9 bases left in between. The CDR3 coding sequence is TGTGCCAGCAGCTTAGATAGGGGATCCAAAAACATTCAGTACTTC. Translation: CASSLDRGSKNIQYF.

This chain connects TRBV3-1 (or the pseudogene TRBV3-2) to TRBJ2-3; 10 nucleotides align to TRBD2. CDR3 size: 14 residues. V lost 3 bases to trimming and J lost 6 bases; unmatched junction nucleotides: 3. In germline, CDR1 is LGHDT, CDR2 YNNKEL (reference sequence). CDR3 DNA: TGTGCCAGCAGCCATGGACTAGCGGCCGATACGCAGTATTTT. Protein: CASSHGLAADTQYF.

The DNA of the CDR3 is TGTGCCAGCACTCACCTACAGGGACTAACTAACTATGGCTACACCTTC. Its protein product is CASTHLQGLTNYGYTF. The rearrangement uses TRBV6-6 and TRBJ1-2; D may be TRBD1 (6 bases). This CDR3 region has 16 residues. Trimming stripped 7 bases from V and 0 bases from J, with 18 bases between. CDR1 MNHNY and CDR2 SVGAGI come from the germline V gene (reference sequence).

The chain couples TRBV4-1 to TRBJ1-2; TRBD1 aligns across 8 bases. The CDR3 consists of 16 residues. The V gene's germline CDR1 is MGHRA and CDR2 YSYEKL. The trim removed 3 bases at V and 8 bases at J, leaving 14 bases unmatched. The CDR3 DNA follows: TGCGCCAGCAGCCAGGCTAGGACAGGGAGTCTTAAGGGCTACACCTTC. Translated, it gives CASSQARTGSLKGYTF.

The V and J genes are TRBV25-1 and TRBJ2-1, with unresolved D. CDR3 length equals 11 residues. Germline lookup yields CDR1 MGHDK and CDR2 SYGVNS. Trimming removed 6 bases from V and 9 bases from J, with 9 bases in between. CDR3 loop: CASRELGEQFF. The CDR3 DNA reads TGTGCCAGCAGGGAGCTTGGTGAGCAGTTCTTC.

This clone was seen once. V is TRBV10-2 and J is TRBJ1-1; maybe TRBD1 (5 bases). The CDR3 is 14 residues long. Germline V lookup: CDR1 WSHSY, CDR2 SAAADI. With 6 bases removed from V and 1 base from J, the gap between germline ends came to 12 bases. The CDR3 is CASSVPQENTEAFF. CDR3 nucleotide sequence: TGCGCCAGCAGCGTCCCACAGGAGAACACTGAAGCTTTCTTT.

This rearrangement joins TRBV19 to TRBJ2-3, with 10 bases aligning to TRBD2. CDR1 and CDR2 from the germline V gene are LNHDA and SQIVND (reference sequence). The V and J ends lost 0 bases and 8 bases, in that order; junction bases with no gene match: 5. The CDR3 length is 15 residues. CDR3 residues: CASSIDLAGAITQYF. CDR3 sequence (DNA): TGTGCCAGTAGTATAGATCTAGCGGGGGCAATTACGCAGTATTTT.

This chain links TRBV9 with TRBJ1-3; a possible D gene is TRBD1 (5 bases). Germline CDR1 reads SGDLS; CDR2 reads YYNGEE. Trimming took 4 bases from V and 4 from J, leaving 18 bases between them. CDR3 length: 16 amino acids. This CDR3 is CASSTRGGVPGNTIYF. The DNA of the CDR3 is TGTGCCAGCAGCACCCGGGGAGGGGTTCCAGGAAACACCATATATTTT.

The rearrangement links TRBV19 to TRBJ1-4; the D is unclear. This CDR3 has 15 amino acids. Trimming pared 5 bases from V and 8 bases from J, leaving 18 bases between. Germline V gene lookup returns CDR1 LNHDA and CDR2 SQIVND (reference sequence). This CDR3 is CASSLRAPENEKLFF. CDR3 nucleotides: TGTGCCAGTAGTTTGCGGGCCCCGGAAAACGAAAAACTGTTTTTT.

This chain links TRBV11-3 with TRBJ2-2; D is possibly TRBD1 (6 bases). Germline-derived CDR1 and CDR2 are SGHNT and YENEEA. CDR3 length: 13 residues. V was pared by 5 bases and J by 6 bases, with 10 bases between. The CDR3 DNA reads TGTGCCAGCAGCCTTCCAGGGGCCGGGGAGCTGTTTTTT. It codes for CASSLPGAGELFF.

The sample holds one count of this clone. This chain uses TRBV12-3 or TRBV12-4 with TRBJ1-5; no firm D call. V dropped 1 base and J dropped 7 bases, with 5 bases sitting between them. The CDR3 runs 12 residues. The CDR3, as DNA: TGTGCCAGCAGTTTAGGGGAGCAGCCCCAGCATTTT. Its translation: CASSLGEQPQHF.

The V call is TRBV30, the J call TRBJ1-1; the match to TRBD1 covers 7 bases. Germline CDR1 reads GTSNPN; CDR2 reads SVGIG (reference sequence). Trimming at V came to 0 bases and at J to 4 bases, leaving 5 bases not matched to a gene. CDR3 size: 14 residues. This CDR3 is CAWSVLRGSTEAFF. The DNA of the CDR3 is TGTGCCTGGAGTGTACTCAGGGGGAGCACTGAAGCTTTCTTT.

The V gene is TRBV9, the J gene TRBJ1-6, with D possibly matching TRBD1 (5 bases). Trimming removed 4 bases at V and 7 bases at J, with 15 bases between. Germline CDR1 is SGDLS and CDR2 is YYNGEE. The CDR3 length is 15 residues. The CDR3 here is CASSFSQGGNSPLHF. The DNA of the CDR3 is TGTGCCAGCAGCTTCTCGCAGGGTGGCAATTCACCCCTCCACTTT.

The chain carries TRBV29-1 and TRBJ2-2, with TRBD2 matching 14 bases. The CDR3 consists of 15 residues. Germline trimming cut 7 bases from V and 5 bases from J; bases unmatched to any gene: 6. The germline gives CDR1 SQVTM, CDR2 ANQGSEA. Written as DNA, the CDR3 is TGCAGCGCTGGGACTAGCGGGGGCTATACCGGGGAGCTGTTTTTT. Its protein product is CSAGTSGGYTGELFF.

The rearrangement joins TRBV24-1 to TRBJ1-2, with a weak D call TRBD1 (6 bases). This CDR3 comprises 13 residues. In germline, CDR1 is KGHDR, CDR2 SFDVKD. The V and J ends lost 5 bases and 8 bases respectively, with 14 bases between them. CDR3 nucleotides: TGTGCCACCAGTGGCAACGACAGGCTCGGCTACACCTTC. Translated: CATSGNDRLGYTF.

This chain uses TRBV19 with TRBJ2-3; no clear D gene. The germline V gene has CDR1 LNHDA and CDR2 SQIVND (reference sequence). Trimming pared 4 bases from V and 0 bases from J, leaving 11 bases between. This CDR3 region has 15 residues. CDR3 region: CASSNQRLSTDTQYF. The CDR3 nucleotides are TGTGCCAGTAGTAATCAGCGCCTAAGCACAGATACGCAGTATTTT.

This clone has a single count. This chain joins TRBV3-1 (or the pseudogene TRBV3-2) and TRBJ2-2; possible D gene TRBD2, 6 bases. Trimming left V 4 bases short and J 4 bases short, with 16 bases between. Germline assignment: CDR1 LGHDT and CDR2 YNNKEL (reference sequence). This CDR3 region has 16 residues. CDR3 protein: CASSRAGGRFTGELFF. In nucleotides, the CDR3 is TGTGCCAGCAGCCGAGCCGGGGGTAGGTTCACCGGGGAGCTGTTTTTT.

The chain couples TRBV24-1 to TRBJ1-2; D might be TRBD1 (6 bases). V was clipped by 1 base and J by 13 bases, with 9 bases between them. This CDR3 comprises 11 residues. Per germline, CDR1 KGHDR and CDR2 SFDVKD. This CDR3 is CATSDFQGITF. CDR3 nucleotide sequence: TGTGCCACCAGTGATTTTCAGGGGATCACCTTC.

V is TRBV7-2 and J is TRBJ2-7, with D perhaps TRBD2 (7 bases). This CDR3 has 15 amino acids. Looked up from germline, CDR1 is SGHTA and CDR2 is FQGNSA. The V and J ends lost 3 bases and 0 bases respectively, with 12 bases between them. DNA of the CDR3: TGTGCCAGCAGCTTGGGGGGGCTTCTCTCCTACGAGCAGTACTTC. Encoded protein: CASSLGGLLSYEQYF.

This clone was observed a handful of times. The junction differs from germline at one of its ends, possibly a read error. The chain carries TRBV7-7 and TRBJ2-1; D perhaps matches TRBD1 (6 bases). The germline gives CDR1 SSHAT, CDR2 FNYEAQ (reference sequence). The CDR3 covers 14 residues. The CDR3 spells CASSLGSGAREQFF. In DNA, the CDR3 is TGTGCTAGCAGCTTAGGTTCAGGGGCTCGAGAGCAGTTCTTC.

The chain joins TRBV7-2 to TRBJ2-3; D not resolved. CDR1 SGHTA and CDR2 FQGNSA come from the germline V gene. V dropped 5 bases and J dropped 2 bases, with 14 bases sitting between them. The CDR3 contains 15 residues. CDR3 bases: TGTGCCAGCAGCGTCCGGGTTTCCAACACAGATACGCAGTATTTT. Translated, it gives CASSVRVSNTDTQYF. The complete variable domain, with remaining parts taken from reference TRBV7-2 and TRBJ2-3, reads GAGVSQSPSNKVTEKGKDVELRCDPISGHTALYWYRQSLGQGLEFLIYFQGNSAPDKSGLPSDRFSAERTGGSVSTLTIQRTQQEDSAVYLCASSVRVSNTDTQYFGPGTRLTVL.

V gene TRBV9 combines with J gene TRBJ2-5; the D is unclear. Trimming took 0 bases from V and 3 from J, leaving 12 bases between them. Germline assignment: CDR1 SGDLS and CDR2 YYNGEE. The CDR3 runs 15 residues. The CDR3 loop is CASSVGSKIEETQYF. The CDR3 region has the DNA TGTGCCAGCAGCGTAGGTTCCAAGATAGAAGAGACCCAGTACTTC.

The J gene is TRBJ1-1, the V gene TRBV10-1; D possibly corresponds to TRBD1 (5 bases). The CDR3 has 13 residues. Germline values: CDR1 WNHNN, CDR2 SYGVQD (reference sequence). V lost 8 bases to trimming and J lost 2 bases, with 12 bases between them. The CDR3 bases are TGCGCCAGCTCACAACAGGTAAACACTGAAGCTTTCTTT. Translation gives CASSQQVNTEAFF.

This clone was seen a handful of times. The chain joins TRBV18 to TRBJ2-7; 8 nucleotides agree with TRBD1. CDR1 is KGHSH and CDR2 is LQKENI in the germline V gene. This CDR3 region has 15 residues. The junction had 3 bases not matched to a gene; V was cut back by 2 bases and J by 0 bases. Here the CDR3 DNA reads TGTGCCAGCTCACCAGGACAGGGCTTCTCCTACGAGCAGTACTTC. This sequence encodes CASSPGQGFSYEQYF.